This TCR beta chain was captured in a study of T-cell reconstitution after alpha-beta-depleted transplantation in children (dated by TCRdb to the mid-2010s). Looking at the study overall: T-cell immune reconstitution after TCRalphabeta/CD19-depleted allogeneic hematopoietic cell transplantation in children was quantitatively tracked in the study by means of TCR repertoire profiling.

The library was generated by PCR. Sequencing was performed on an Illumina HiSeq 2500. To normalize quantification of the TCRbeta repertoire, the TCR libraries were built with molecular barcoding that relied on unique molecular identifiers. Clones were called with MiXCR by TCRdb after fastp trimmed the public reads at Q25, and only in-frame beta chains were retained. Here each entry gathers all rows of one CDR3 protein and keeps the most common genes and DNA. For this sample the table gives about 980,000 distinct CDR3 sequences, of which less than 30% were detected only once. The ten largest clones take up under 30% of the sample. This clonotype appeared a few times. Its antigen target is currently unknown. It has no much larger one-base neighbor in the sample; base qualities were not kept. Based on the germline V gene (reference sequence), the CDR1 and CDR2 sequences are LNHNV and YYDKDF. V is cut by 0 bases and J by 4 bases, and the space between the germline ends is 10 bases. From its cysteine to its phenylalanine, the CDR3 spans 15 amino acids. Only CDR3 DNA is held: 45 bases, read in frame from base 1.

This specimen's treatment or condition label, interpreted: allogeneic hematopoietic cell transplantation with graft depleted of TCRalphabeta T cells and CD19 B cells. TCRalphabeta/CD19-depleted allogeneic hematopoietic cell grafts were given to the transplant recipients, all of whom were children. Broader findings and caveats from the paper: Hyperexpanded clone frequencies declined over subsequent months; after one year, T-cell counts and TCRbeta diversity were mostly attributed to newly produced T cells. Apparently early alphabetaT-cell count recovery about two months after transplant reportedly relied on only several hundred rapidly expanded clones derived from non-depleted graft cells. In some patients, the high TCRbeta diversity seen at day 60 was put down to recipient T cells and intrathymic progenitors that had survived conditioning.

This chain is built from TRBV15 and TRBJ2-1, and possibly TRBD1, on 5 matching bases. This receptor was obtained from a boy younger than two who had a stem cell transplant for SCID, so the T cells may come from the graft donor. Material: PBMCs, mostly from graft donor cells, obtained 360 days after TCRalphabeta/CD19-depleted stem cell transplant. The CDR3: CATSREGHAYNEQFF. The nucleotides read TGTGCCACCAGCAGAGAGGGGCACGCATACAATGAGCAGTTCTTC.